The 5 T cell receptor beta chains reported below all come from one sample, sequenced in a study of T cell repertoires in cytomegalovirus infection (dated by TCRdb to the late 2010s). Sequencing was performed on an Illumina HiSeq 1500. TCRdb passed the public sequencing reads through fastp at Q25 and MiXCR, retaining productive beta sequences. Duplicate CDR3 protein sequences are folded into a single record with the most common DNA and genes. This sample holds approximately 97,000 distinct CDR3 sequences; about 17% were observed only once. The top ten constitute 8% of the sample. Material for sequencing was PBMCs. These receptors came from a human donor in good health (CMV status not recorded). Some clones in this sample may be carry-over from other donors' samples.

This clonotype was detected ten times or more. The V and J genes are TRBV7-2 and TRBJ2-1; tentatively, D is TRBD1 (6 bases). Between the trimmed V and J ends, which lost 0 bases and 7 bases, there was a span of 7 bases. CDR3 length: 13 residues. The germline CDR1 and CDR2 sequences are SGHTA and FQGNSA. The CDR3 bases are TGTGCCAGCAGCTTAGCGGGGGCTAATGAGCAGTTCTTC. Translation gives CASSLAGANEQFF. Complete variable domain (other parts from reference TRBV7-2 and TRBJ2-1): GAGVSQSPSNKVTEKGKDVELRCDPISGHTALYWYRQSLGQGLEFLIYFQGNSAPDKSGLPSDRFSAERTGGSVSTLTIQRTQQEDSAVYLCASSLAGANEQFFGPGTRLTVL.

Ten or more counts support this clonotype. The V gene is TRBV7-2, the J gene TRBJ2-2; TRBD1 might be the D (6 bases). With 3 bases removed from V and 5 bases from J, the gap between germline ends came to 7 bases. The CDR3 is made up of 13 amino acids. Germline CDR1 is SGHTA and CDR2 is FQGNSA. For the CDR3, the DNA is TGTGCCAGCAGCTTCAGGGGAACCGGGGAGCTGTTTTTT. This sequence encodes CASSFRGTGELFF.

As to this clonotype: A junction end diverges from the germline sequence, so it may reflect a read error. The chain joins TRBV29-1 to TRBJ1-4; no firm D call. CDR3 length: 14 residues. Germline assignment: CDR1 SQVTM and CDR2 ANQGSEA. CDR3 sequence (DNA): TGCAACGTTGAAATCGGGCAGAGGAATGAAAAACTGTTTTTT. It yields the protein CNVEIGQRNEKLFF.

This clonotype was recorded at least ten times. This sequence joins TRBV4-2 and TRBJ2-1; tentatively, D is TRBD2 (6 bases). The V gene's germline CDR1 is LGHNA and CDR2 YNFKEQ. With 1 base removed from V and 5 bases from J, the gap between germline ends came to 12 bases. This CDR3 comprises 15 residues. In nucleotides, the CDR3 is TGTGCCAGCAGCCAAGCTTTAGGGAGGAACAATGAGCAGTTCTTC. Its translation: CASSQALGRNNEQFF.

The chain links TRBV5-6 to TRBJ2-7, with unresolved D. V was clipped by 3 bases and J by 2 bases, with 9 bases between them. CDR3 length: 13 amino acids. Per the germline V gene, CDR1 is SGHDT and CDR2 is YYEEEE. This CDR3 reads CASSSRRTYEQYF. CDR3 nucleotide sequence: TGTGCCAGCAGCTCACGACGGACCTACGAGCAGTACTTC.